Reported below is one TCR beta chain. Its matching antigen is unknown. This CDR3 contains 14 residues. Trimming removed 1 base at V and 6 bases at J, with 10 bases between. Germline V gives CDR1 MNHNS, CDR2 SASEGT. This sample was included in a study of shared clonotypes between healthy human individuals. Source study methods: Quality scores were absent from the junction-only immunoSEQ sequences, so filtering differed. Repertoires were generated with immunoSEQ multiplex PCR, while TCRdb's copy carries only in-frame clones and drops some. V and J calls and clone size follow that table, whereas D and trimming were derived from the DNA. The table includes about 2 million clones, approximately 95% detected once. Study outcomes and limitations: In the sorted subsets, rarefaction showed sequencing was incomplete despite large depth.

The sequenced sample consisted of naive CD4+ T cells sorted from blood. As for subset: CD45RA+ positively selected. The rearrangement uses TRBV6-1 and TRBJ1-5; D is perhaps TRBD1 (5 bases). The clonotype originates from a man between 18 and 35 years old in good health. The CDR3 spells CASSEEVGTQPQHF. The CDR3 bases are TGTGCCAGCAGTGAAGAGGTAGGGACTCAGCCCCAGCATTTT.